These 10 T cell receptor beta chains came from one sample sequenced in a study of blood T cell repertoires in COVID-19. Clones were sequenced by immunoSEQ multiplex PCR, and TCRdb holds only the in-frame ones, with some missing. Among some 30,000 clones listed, around 87% were seen once. Sequencing was performed on peripheral blood. The receptors originated from a man aged 55 to 69 with active COVID-19.

In the case of this clone: The junction shows a germline mismatch at one end, possibly a read error. The gene calls are TRBV11-2 and TRBJ2-1; TRBD2 is a possible D gene (5 bases). Per germline, CDR1 SGHAT and CDR2 FQNNGV. The CDR3 sequence is 13 residues long. The CDR3 DNA reads TGTGCCAGCAGCTTAGATGGATCCGGGGTCGAGCTCTTC. It codes for CASSLDGSGVELF.

The chain uses TRBV27 and TRBJ2-3; 10 bases align to TRBD2. CDR1 and CDR2 (germline): MNHEY, SMNVEV (reference sequence). The CDR3 spans 15 residues. The ends lost 5 bases at V and 0 bases at J; junction bases unmatched: 2. CDR3 residues: CASSQAGGSTDTQYF. CDR3 DNA: TGTGCCAGCAGTCAAGCGGGGGGGAGCACAGATACGCAGTATTTT.

V usage is TRBV14 and J usage is TRBJ2-3; D gene uncertain. The length of the CDR3 is 13 residues. Germline CDR1 and CDR2: SGHDN and FVKESK. The V end was cut by 8 bases, the J end by 4 bases, with 13 bases between. The CDR3 here is CASVPLVADTQYF. The CDR3 DNA reads TGTGCCAGCGTCCCACTGGTCGCAGATACGCAGTATTTT.

The chain couples TRBV6-1 to TRBJ1-6, with D unclear. Per the germline V gene, CDR1 is MNHNS and CDR2 is SASEGT. With 2 bases removed from V and 2 bases from J, the gap between germline ends came to 10 bases. The CDR3 has 16 residues. The CDR3: CASSESGGAYNSPLHF. Written as DNA, the CDR3 is TGTGCCAGCAGTGAATCGGGCGGGGCCTATAATTCACCCCTCCACTTT.

V usage is TRBV6-6 and J usage is TRBJ2-5; no definite D call. The CDR3 length is 15 residues. Looked up from germline, CDR1 is MNHNY and CDR2 is SVGAGI (reference sequence). V lost 3 bases and J lost 0, with 11 bases in between. Here the CDR3 DNA reads TGTGCCAGCAGTTATTATACCCAGGACCAAGAGACCCAGTACTTC. Residues: CASSYYTQDQETQYF.

V and J are TRBV6-6 and TRBJ2-2; a weak D match, TRBD1 (5 bases). V shed 3 bases and J shed 5 bases, with 13 bases lying between them. Per the germline V gene, CDR1 is MNHNY and CDR2 is SVGAGI (reference sequence). This CDR3 comprises 15 residues. The CDR3 loop reads CASSYGQGGTGELFF. In DNA form, the CDR3 reads TGTGCCAGCAGTTATGGGCAGGGTGGGACCGGGGAGCTGTTTTTT.

This sequence joins TRBV7-2 and TRBJ2-7; 12 bases line up with TRBD2. V shed 7 bases, J shed 6 bases, and the junction held 4 bases outside the gene matches. The CDR3 has 13 amino acids. Germline CDR1 SGHTA, CDR2 FQGNSA. This CDR3 reads CASTPSGGAEQYF. In DNA form, the CDR3 reads TGTGCCAGCACCCCTAGCGGGGGGGCCGAGCAGTACTTC.

V is TRBV13 and J is TRBJ2-6; D is unresolved. Trimming left V 7 bases short and J 0 bases short, with 13 bases between. Germline V CDR1 and CDR2: PRHDT, FYEKMQ (reference sequence). The CDR3 spans 16 residues. In nucleotides, the CDR3 is TGTGCCAGCAACCACCCACAGAACTCTGGGGCCAACGTCCTGACTTTC. Its translation is CASNHPQNSGANVLTF.

CDR3 sequence: CASSPAEGGGEKLFF. The CDR3 DNA reads as TGTGCCAGCAGTCCCGCCGAAGGGGGCGGTGAAAAACTGTTTTTT. V usage is TRBV6-5 and J usage is TRBJ1-4; 7 nucleotides match TRBD1. Unmatched junction bases numbered 10, after V lost 5 bases and J lost 7 bases. Germline V gene lookup returns CDR1 MNHEY and CDR2 SVGAGI. The CDR3 is 15 amino acids.

This clone was seen just once. The chain uses TRBV10-3 and TRBJ2-7, with 9 bases aligning to TRBD1. The length of the CDR3 is 16 residues. Germline V gene data show CDR1 as ENHRY and CDR2 as SYGVKD. Germline trimming cut 6 bases from V and 3 bases from J; bases unmatched to any gene: 12. The CDR3 nucleotides are TGTGCCATCAGAGCCTACAGGGGGCTCCCCGACTACGAGCAGTACTTC. It codes for CAIRAYRGLPDYEQYF.